These T cell receptor beta chains were read from a single sample in a study of blood T cell repertoires in COVID-19. Data came from immunoSEQ multiplex PCR; TCRdb stores just in-frame clones and leaves some out. The repertoire consists of roughly 70,000 clones, with approximately 73% occurring once and the leading ten covering 15%. The sequencing sample was made of peripheral blood. These receptors were taken from a man in his sixties with COVID-19, enrolled during active disease. CDR3s include the opening cysteine and the closing phenylalanine or tryptophan. The D gene is left open where the match is weak. The size field is filled for only some rows; it gives once, few, many or a size class.

j_call,d_call,clone_size,cdr3_length,v_call,cdr3_nt,cdr3_aa
TRBJ2-3,.,.,14,TRBV29-1,TGCAGCGTTGTACAGGGAGGGGCCCTTAATACGCAGTATTTT,CSVVQGGALNTQYF
TRBJ2-1,.,once,14,TRBV5-1,TGCGCCAGCAGCCCCACTGTTGGGGCCAATGAGCAGTTCTTC,CASSPTVGANEQFF
TRBJ2-5,.,.,14,TRBV11-2,TGTGCCAGCAGCTTAGAGGGAGCGGTGGAGACCCAGTACTTC,CASSLEGAVETQYF
TRBJ1-1,TRBD1,.,14,TRBV5-4,TGTGCCAGCAGCTTGGAAGGGGGCTGGGCTGAAGCTTTCTTT,CASSLEGGWAEAFF
TRBJ1-5,.,.,14,TRBV5-6,TGTGCCAGCACCTCGGGACAAAGCCATCAGCCCCAGCATTTT,CASTSGQSHQPQHF
TRBJ1-2,.,.,15,TRBV6-6,TGTGCCAGCAGTTACCTTAGCTCCTCTAACTATGGCTACACCTTC,CASSYLSSSNYGYTF
TRBJ2-2,.,.,12,TRBV7-9,TGTGCCAGCAGCTTTTCGACCGGGGAGCTGTTTTTT,CASSFSTGELFF
TRBJ2-1,.,.,16,TRBV7-6,TGTGCCAGCAGCTTAGACCCACAGGGGGGGGGCAATGAGCAGTTCTTC,CASSLDPQGGGNEQFF
TRBJ1-4,TRBD1,.,16,TRBV2,TGTGCCAGCAGGGACCTCGGGACAGAATTAAATGAAAAACTGTTTTTT,CASRDLGTELNEKLFF
TRBJ2-5,.,.,15,TRBV6-5,TGTGCCAGCAGTTTGAACTCGGGGGTCCAAGAGACCCAGTACTTC,CASSLNSGVQETQYF
TRBJ1-6,.,.,15,TRBV30,TGTGCCTGGAGTGGGACAAGGTCCTATAATTCACCCCTCCACTTT,CAWSGTRSYNSPLHF